This T cell receptor beta chain was sequenced for a study of cytomegalovirus exposure and HLA in healthy donors. This PCR relied on a set of 60 Vbeta primers and 13 Jbeta primers. Clones were sequenced by immunoSEQ multiplex PCR, and TCRdb holds only the in-frame ones, with some missing. The sample comprises more than 100,000 clones, around 67% of which are singletons, and less than 4.5% rests with the top ten. Findings and limits, study-wide: It was confirmed in vitro that a few of the CMV-associated chains were specific for CMV antigens. Reportedly, fewer N-insertions than the approximately 690-donor mean appeared in an Asian-associated ancestry cluster in a later analysis. It is likely that the observed cluster of highly shared sequence variants was a sequencing artifact. The dataset shows that most TCR sequences were rare, while some public TCRs occurred in many donors.

This CDR3 is built from 13 residues. J lost 9 bases, V lost 10 bases, and 5 bases had no gene match. Germline CDR1 reads MNHEY; CDR2 reads SMNVEV (reference sequence). As to this clone: Its antigen is currently unknown.

The TCR originated in a woman aged 40 to 50 in good health and CMV-seronegative. Sequencing used PBMCs. The chain recombines TRBV27 with TRBJ1-6; TRBD1 matches 11 bases. CDR3 DNA sequence: TGTGCCACATGGGACAGGGGGGGTTCACCCCTCCACTTT. It translates to CATWDRGGSPLHF.